The next 18 T cell receptor beta chains were all read from a single sample in a study of blood T cell repertoires in COVID-19. The method was immunoSEQ multiplex PCR; TCRdb's version includes in-frame clones alone and lacks a portion of them. The data hold about 210,000 clones, with less than 90% observed a single time. The material sequenced was PBMCs or T cells enriched from blood (not recorded which). These receptors all stem from a woman in her twenties or thirties who had been exposed to COVID-19.

This clone has just a few counts. The chain has TRBV9 and TRBJ1-1, with D possibly being TRBD1 (6 bases). V lost 0 bases and J 5 bases, leaving 11 bases between the germline ends. Germline lookup yields CDR1 SGDLS and CDR2 YYNGEE. The CDR3 spans 14 residues. Here the CDR3 DNA reads TGTGCCAGCAGCGTAGCTACCAGGGGAACTGAAGCTTTCTTT. It translates to CASSVATRGTEAFF.

The chain is built from TRBV9 and TRBJ2-1, with 16 bases aligning to TRBD2. The germline V gene encodes CDR1 SGDLS and CDR2 YYNGEE. With V trimmed by 3 bases and J by 9 bases, 12 bases remained unmatched. The CDR3 consists of 18 residues. CDR3 nucleotides: TGTGCCAGCAGCGAAAGAACGGGACTAGCGGGGGGGATGGGTGAGCAGTTCTTC. It codes for CASSERTGLAGGMGEQFF.

The genes are TRBV3-1 (or the pseudogene TRBV3-2) and TRBJ2-3; D possibly corresponds to TRBD2 (7 bases). CDR3 size: 16 residues. The germline V gene encodes CDR1 LGHDT and CDR2 YNNKEL (reference sequence). Trimming stripped 1 base from V and 1 base from J, with 12 bases between. CDR3 sequence (DNA): TGTGCCAGCAGCCAAGGGGGAGGGGGGGGCACAGATACGCAGTATTTT. This sequence encodes CASSQGGGGGTDTQYF.

V and J are TRBV4-1 and TRBJ1-2; a weak D match, TRBD1 (5 bases). Germline CDR1 MGHRA, CDR2 YSYEKL. V was trimmed by 5 bases and J by 7 bases, leaving 23 bases between them. The CDR3 consists of 16 residues. This CDR3 is CASSSPSAGPAGGYTF. CDR3 nucleotide sequence: TGCGCCAGCAGCTCCCCCTCGGCGGGGCCCGCCGGTGGCTACACCTTC.

The chain combines TRBV5-6 with TRBJ2-1, with 8 nucleotides matching TRBD2. The trim removed 2 bases at V and 4 bases at J, leaving 5 bases unmatched. There are 15 residues in the CDR3. CDR1 is SGHDT and CDR2 is YYEEEE in the germline V gene. Here the CDR3 DNA reads TGTGCCAGCAGCTTACGCGGGACTAGTTACAATGAGCAGTTCTTC. This translates into CASSLRGTSYNEQFF.

The chain carries TRBV7-8 and TRBJ2-2; 7 bases line up with TRBD1. The CDR3 has 18 amino acids. V lost 1 base to trimming and J lost 3 bases; unmatched junction nucleotides: 11. Germline CDR1 is SGHVS and CDR2 is FQNEAQ. The chain's CDR3 is CASSLVVGGALDTGELFF. CDR3 nucleotide sequence: TGTGCCAGCAGCTTAGTGGTAGGGGGCGCACTGGACACCGGGGAGCTGTTTTTT.

This clone was recorded once. The V call is TRBV7-9, the J call TRBJ1-5; D ambiguous. Trimming took off 4 bases at V and 6 bases at J, with 10 bases between the two ends. The CDR3 totals 13 residues. Germline CDR1 and CDR2: SEHNR and FQNEAQ (reference sequence). As DNA, the CDR3 is TGTGCCAGCAGCTACGGGGAGGGTCAGCCCCAGCATTTT. Its protein product is CASSYGEGQPQHF. Looking up the rest from reference TRBV7-9 and TRBJ1-5 gives the full variable domain: DTGVSQNPRHKITKRGQNVTFRCDPISEHNRLYWYRQTLGQGPEFLTYFQNEAQLEKSRLLSDRFSAERPKGSFSTLEIQRTEQGDSAMYLCASSYGEGQPQHFGDGTRLSIL.

The rearrangement uses TRBV7-2 and TRBJ2-2; no reliable D call. This CDR3 has 11 residues. V shed 5 bases and J shed 7 bases, with 5 bases lying between them. The germline gives CDR1 SGHTA, CDR2 FQGNSA. The CDR3 here is CASSPRGELFF. CDR3 DNA: TGTGCCAGCAGCCCCCGCGGGGAGCTGTTTTTT.

The chain is built from TRBV2 and TRBJ1-1, with D possibly TRBD1 on 5 matching bases. Germline V gene lookup returns CDR1 SNHLY and CDR2 FYNNEI. The CDR3 has 13 amino acids. Trimming took 8 bases from V and 0 from J, leaving 10 bases between them. CDR3: CASLYRMNTEAFF. The CDR3 region has the DNA TGTGCCAGCTTATACAGGATGAACACTGAAGCTTTCTTT.

The gene calls are TRBV6-6 and TRBJ1-1, with D hard to call. V was clipped by 0 bases and J by 0 bases, with 8 bases between them. Per germline, CDR1 MNHNY and CDR2 SVGAGI (reference sequence). The CDR3 totals 15 residues. The CDR3 here is CASSYSQNLNTEAFF. In DNA form, the CDR3 reads TGTGCCAGCAGTTACTCGCAGAATTTGAACACTGAAGCTTTCTTT.

This chain joins TRBV13 and TRBJ1-2; 8 nucleotides line up with TRBD1. CDR3 length equals 16 residues. Unmatched junction bases numbered 6, after V lost 0 bases and J lost 3 bases. Germline V gene sequence: CDR1 PRHDT, CDR2 FYEKMQ (reference sequence). This chain's CDR3 is CASSLGGQGQDYGYTF. CDR3 in DNA: TGTGCCAGCAGCTTAGGTGGACAGGGTCAGGACTATGGCTACACCTTC.

CDR3 protein: CASSYSRGTYEQYF. DNA of the CDR3: TGTGCCAGCAGTTACTCCCGGGGGACCTACGAGCAGTACTTC. V and J are TRBV6-5 and TRBJ2-7; tentative D call: TRBD2 (6 bases). This CDR3 contains 14 residues. Trimming removed 0 bases from V and 2 bases from J, with 8 bases in between. From germline, CDR1 is MNHEY and CDR2 SVGAGI.

The V call is TRBV7-2, the J call TRBJ2-7; 11 nucleotides line up with TRBD1. There are 16 residues in the CDR3. Germline V gene lookup returns CDR1 SGHTA and CDR2 FQGNSA. J gave up 5 bases and V 5 bases, and 11 bases lay outside the gene matches. The CDR3 region is CASSPGGTGGIHEQYF. The DNA of the CDR3 is TGTGCCAGCAGCCCCGGGGGGACAGGGGGAATCCACGAGCAGTACTTC. Combining the CDR3 with reference TRBV7-2 and TRBJ2-7 gives the whole variable domain GAGVSQSPSNKVTEKGKDVELRCDPISGHTALYWYRQSLGQGLEFLIYFQGNSAPDKSGLPSDRFSAERTGGSVSTLTIQRTQQEDSAVYLCASSPGGTGGIHEQYFGPGTRLTVT.

The sample holds a few counts of this clone. V is TRBV12-5 and J is TRBJ1-3, with D unresolved. V dropped 6 bases and J dropped 0 bases, with 12 bases sitting between them. The germline CDR1 and CDR2 sequences are LGHNT and FRNRAP. The CDR3 covers 15 residues. Here the CDR3 reads CASGPAGFSGNTIYF. CDR3 DNA: TGTGCTAGTGGCCCTGCAGGTTTCTCTGGAAACACCATATATTTT.

The genes are TRBV18 and TRBJ1-1; TRBD1 might be the D (5 bases). Germline assignment: CDR1 KGHSH and CDR2 LQKENI. V was clipped by 5 bases and J by 1 base, with 8 bases between them. The length of the CDR3 is 13 residues. CDR3 in amino acids: CASSYTGNTEAFF. The DNA of the CDR3 is TGTGCCAGCTCATATACAGGGAACACTGAAGCTTTCTTT.

The genes are TRBV7-6 and TRBJ2-1, with a tentative D call TRBD1 (5 bases). The CDR3 covers 13 residues. Germline V gene data show CDR1 as SGHVS and CDR2 as FNYEAQ. V was shortened by 1 base and J by 6 bases, with 7 bases between the two germline ends. This CDR3 reads CASSLGQSNEQFF. CDR3 in DNA: TGTGCCAGCAGCTTAGGACAGAGCAATGAGCAGTTCTTC.

V and J are TRBV7-9 and TRBJ1-4, with TRBD1 matching 7 bases. V shed 3 bases and J 7 bases; nucleotides not matched to a gene: 5. The CDR3 spans 14 residues. Germline CDR1 is SEHNR and CDR2 is FQNEAQ (reference sequence). The CDR3 is CASSFGRGREKLFF. CDR3 DNA: TGTGCCAGCAGCTTTGGTAGGGGGCGTGAAAAACTGTTTTTT.

The chain carries TRBV3-1 (or the pseudogene TRBV3-2) and TRBJ1-6, with D unresolved. The CDR3 consists of 15 residues. CDR1 LGHDT and CDR2 YNNKEL come from the germline V gene (reference sequence). V dropped 3 bases and J dropped 3 bases, with 9 bases sitting between them. Here the CDR3 DNA reads TGTGCCAGCAGCCACACAGCCATCTATAATTCACCCCTCCACTTT. It encodes CASSHTAIYNSPLHF.